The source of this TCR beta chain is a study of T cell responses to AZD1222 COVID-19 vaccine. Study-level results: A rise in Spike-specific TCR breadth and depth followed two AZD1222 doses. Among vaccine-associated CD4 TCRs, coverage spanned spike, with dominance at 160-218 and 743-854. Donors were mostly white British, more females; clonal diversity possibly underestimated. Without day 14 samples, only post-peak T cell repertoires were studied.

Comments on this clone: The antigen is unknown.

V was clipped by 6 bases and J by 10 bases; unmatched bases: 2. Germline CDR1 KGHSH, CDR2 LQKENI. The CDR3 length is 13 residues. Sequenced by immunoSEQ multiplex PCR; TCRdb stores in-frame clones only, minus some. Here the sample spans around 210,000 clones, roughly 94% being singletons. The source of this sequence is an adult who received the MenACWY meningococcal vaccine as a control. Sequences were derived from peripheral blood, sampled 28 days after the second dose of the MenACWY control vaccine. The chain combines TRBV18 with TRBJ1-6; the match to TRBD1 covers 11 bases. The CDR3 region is CASSGQGDSPLHF. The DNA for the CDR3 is TGTGCCAGCTCGGGACAGGGGGACTCACCCCTCCACTTT.